This T cell receptor beta chain was sequenced in a study of T cell responses to AZD1222 COVID-19 vaccine. Notes on the study in general: CD4 TCRs covered the whole spike, strongest at regions 160-218 and 743-854.

Concerning this clone itself: Its antigen is unidentified.

Trimming shortened V by 0 bases and J by 1 base, and 10 bases separated the two germline ends. The CDR3 length is 15 residues. CDR1 SGDLS and CDR2 YYNGEE come from the germline V gene. The repertoire was sequenced with immunoSEQ multiplex PCR; TCRdb's copy has only in-frame clones and lacks some. The sample has about 87,000 clones, around 90% seen once. The chain links TRBV9 to TRBJ1-1; D remains ambiguous. This TCR was sampled from an adult in good health. The sample here was peripheral blood, taken on day 0 of AZD1222 vaccination. This CDR3 reads CASSVEVGRNTEAFF. The CDR3 DNA is TGTGCCAGCAGCGTAGAAGTGGGGAGGAACACTGAAGCTTTCTTT.